This T cell receptor beta chain was recovered during a study of cytomegalovirus exposure and HLA in healthy donors (TCRdb year 2017). For context, the study as a whole: An earlier analysis of some 620 of the donors reported approximately 300 Gb of sequence data and about 120 million unique TCR beta sequences obtained from about 200 million T cells. The study was designed to test whether signatures of past pathogen exposure could be identified by cataloging public T cell receptors. Using immunosequencing, the study profiled T cell repertoires from some 670 subjects and related those repertoires to cytomegalovirus serostatus. Class I and class II HLA loci were covered by the typing at four-digit resolution. High-throughput TCR immunosequencing, statistical association of individual TCRs with disease status, and machine learning were combined to predict cytomegalovirus infection status. An earlier analysis of about 600 of the donors used high-throughput TCR beta sequencing to judge whether each TCR beta V gene segment behaved as functional or pseudogenic. Roughly 300 gigabases of sequencing data and around 88 million unique TCR sequences made up an early release that covered roughly 670 HLA-typed donors. Donor age, sex, ethnicity and CMV serostatus were compiled together with the repertoire data. A later analysis re-examined previously published TCR beta repertoires from more than 550 donors and added high-resolution HLA genotyping to investigate patterns of TCR occurrence. Every discovery cohort repertoire had been produced on one sequencing platform. Typing coverage differed by locus: A, B, C, DRB1 and DQB1 were typed in roughly 629-630 donors, DQA1 in about 560, DPA1 in around 610, and DPB1 in 400 to 490. A later genetic analysis used genome-wide SNP genotypes for about three fifths of the 666 donors, treating that subset as a discovery cohort. A handful of DR-DQ haplotypes were handled as single units for association and clustering because linkage in the cohort was strong. Among the approximately 420 genotyped donors, around 81% belonged to the genetic ancestry cluster associated with self-reported Caucasian donors. Rather than drawing on any new phenotypic data, the later analysis identified candidate immune exposures from TCR beta sequences and the way those sequences occurred across donors. Along with the approximately 700-subject first cohort, a separate validation cohort of some 130 different subjects was used. On average, roughly 240,000 unique TCR beta nucleotide sequences were sequenced per donor among 350 to 400 genotyped donors of the cohort, with about 19% of those sequences being non-productive. Overall results and qualifications from the work: A later analysis found that most CMV-associated TCR beta chains appeared HLA-restricted, with HLA associations seemingly driven largely by CMV exposure. Fewer than 20 rarely observed V segments, including chromosome 9 orphons, were excluded from the earlier analysis of approximately 600 of the donors because counts were too low. Assigning TCR associations to individual alleles was difficult when HLA alleles, especially DR and DQ, strongly co-occurred. A cluster of highly shared sequence variants was judged likely to be a technical artifact of the sequencing pipeline. A further reported finding was that TCR beta sequences accurately predicted the HLA-A and HLA-B alleles for most subjects in the first cohort. CMV serostatus was the only immune exposure information available for the cohort. The study listed approximately 150 TCR beta chains as associated with cytomegalovirus. The cohort was sequenced for TCR beta chains only, and without alpha or paired-chain data the features that could be detected were limited. The classifier was reported to diagnose cytomegalovirus status with high specificity and sensitivity in both the original and validation cohorts. Specific HLA alleles were associated with over 15,000 TCR beta sequences at a false discovery rate of 0.05 in a later analysis. Three of the identified cytomegalovirus-associated TCR beta chains were confirmed in vitro to be specific for cytomegalovirus antigens. A later genetic analysis reported fewer N-insertions in productive TCRs among donors in an Asian-associated ancestry cluster than the roughly 700-donor mean. Because HLA typing was unavailable for some donors at each locus, only the typed subset was used in association tests. Across donors, most TCR sequences were observed very rarely, whereas some public TCRs were present in many individuals. Linkage disequilibrium might explain the correlated functional status among segregating V segments, but an unknown experimental factor could not be ruled out. An earlier analysis of around 540 of the donors showed that most TCR beta V segments appeared in productive rearrangements either about 90% or about 30% of the time, which broadly matched IMGT annotations. An association between a missense DCLRE1C variant and V-gene and J-gene trimming of TCR beta chains was found in a later genetic analysis and replicated in an independent cohort. A later analysis reported that several top co-occurrence clusters appeared linked to parvovirus B19, influenza, CMV and Epstein-Barr virus. According to a later analysis, TCR association rates differed among HLA loci, with DRB1 alleles showing the most associated TCRs and HLA-C alleles showing the fewest. According to the authors, the approach could potentially be generalized to other disease states and immunological phenotypes. Roughly uniform sequencing depth across donors was assumed in presence/absence analyses, although this assumption may not hold. In a later analysis, HLA-associated TCR beta chains showed more clonal expansion and lower generation probabilities than non-associated chains that were equally common.

In total, over 600 healthy bone marrow donors made up the cohort. Cohort members were all nominally healthy when sampled, although unrecorded immune exposures were likely present. The donor tested CMV seropositive, placing the donor among the 310 or so seropositive members of the cohort. A peripheral blood sample was collected from each donor, and TCR beta sequencing was performed on peripheral blood mononuclear cells. The Qiagen DNeasy Blood Extraction Kit was used to extract genomic DNA from the blood cell samples. Details on this clone: Its antigen is not yet known. One base away there is no much larger clone; base qualities are not given.

Libraries came from the immunoSEQ multiplex PCR assay. The multiplex PCR relied on a mix of 60 forward primers for TCR Vbeta segments and 13 reverse primers for TCR Jbeta segments. The CDR3 region of rearranged TCR beta genes was amplified from genomic DNA with a multiplex PCR assay. On the Illumina HiSeq System, the amplified TCR beta libraries were sequenced as 87-base-pair reads. The authors processed their data as follows. A later analysis counted some 74 million unique TCR beta chains across the 550 to 750 repertoires, and roughly 10 million of these chains were shared by at least two donors. A nearest-neighbor algorithm error-corrected the raw reads and collapsed the reads into unique sequences, merging closely related sequences to remove PCR and sequencing errors. V, D and J gene segments were assigned by aligning CDR3 sequences to IMGT reference sequences. For a sequence to be retained, a match of at least six nucleotides to both a V gene segment and a J gene segment was required. A rearrangement counted as productive if the CDR3 had no stop codons and remained in frame with V and J, and every other rearrangement counted as non-productive. CDR3 was defined according to IMGT convention as the region running from the second conserved V-encoded cysteine to the conserved J-encoded phenylalanine. In an earlier analysis of approximately 590 of the donors, sequences lacking an unambiguous match to a single V gene segment were excluded. An earlier analysis of some 610 of the donors called V segments functional above 56.7% productive rearrangements and segregating when the between-donor standard deviation exceeded 5%. To diagnose cytomegalovirus status from the catalog of TCR beta chain sequences, a statistical classification framework was built. In a later analysis, TCR nucleotide sequences were compared against IMGT/GENE-DB human TR gene sequences so that V and J genes could be assigned. A later analysis assigned CDR3 sequences and most-parsimonious VDJ recombination scenarios with the TCRdist pipeline. A later analysis defined each TCR beta chain by its CDR3 amino acid sequence plus V-gene family, and excluded reads lacking a unique V-gene family. A later analysis removed 592 highly shared, low-generation-probability nucleotide sequences to deal with suspected cross-contamination and a sequencing artifact. In a later analysis, a clonal expansion index for each public chain was calculated from normalized within-repertoire ranks of inferred template counts. In a later analysis, generation probabilities were computed with a VDJ recombination model fitted to out-of-frame rearrangements, and the resulting probabilities were checked against IGoR. Hypergeometric tests were used in a later analysis to score TCR-TCR, TCR-HLA and TCR-CMV co-occurrence, with a repertoire-size bias correction applied to the TCR pairs. False discovery rates were estimated in a later analysis by permuting HLA or CMV assignments 20 times. A later analysis grouped co-occurring TCRs with DBSCAN, adding TCRdist sequence similarity when clustering within HLA-allele-positive subsets. Co-occurrence clustering excluded repertoires with fewer than 30,000 or more than 120,000 public chains, plus five with anomalous nucleotide sharing. This is the immuneACCESS table as TCRdb keeps it, with only in-frame sequences that have V and J called. A part of the clones is gone; compared with another copy, unresolved V genes explain less than half, and the rest is unexplained. That table is the source of V, J and clone size, and D and trimming were worked out from the DNA. This sample comprises 110,000 to 150,000 clones, roughly 80% of them detected only once. The top ten hold roughly 4% of the sample.

The clonotype originates from a middle-aged woman in good health and CMV-seropositive. Input material: PBMCs.

The bases are TGTGCCATCAGTGCGACAGGACTTTGGGGCTACACCTTC. This translates into CAISATGLWGYTF. The chain is made from TRBV10-3 and TRBJ1-2, with TRBD1 tentatively as D gene (6 bases match). According to the germline V gene, CDR1 reads ENHRY and CDR2 reads SYGVKD. Including cysteine and phenylalanine, the CDR3 has 13 amino acids. The CDR3 DNA has 39 bases and is translated from base 1. Trimming removed 4 bases from V and 8 bases from J, leaving 14 bases between the germline ends.